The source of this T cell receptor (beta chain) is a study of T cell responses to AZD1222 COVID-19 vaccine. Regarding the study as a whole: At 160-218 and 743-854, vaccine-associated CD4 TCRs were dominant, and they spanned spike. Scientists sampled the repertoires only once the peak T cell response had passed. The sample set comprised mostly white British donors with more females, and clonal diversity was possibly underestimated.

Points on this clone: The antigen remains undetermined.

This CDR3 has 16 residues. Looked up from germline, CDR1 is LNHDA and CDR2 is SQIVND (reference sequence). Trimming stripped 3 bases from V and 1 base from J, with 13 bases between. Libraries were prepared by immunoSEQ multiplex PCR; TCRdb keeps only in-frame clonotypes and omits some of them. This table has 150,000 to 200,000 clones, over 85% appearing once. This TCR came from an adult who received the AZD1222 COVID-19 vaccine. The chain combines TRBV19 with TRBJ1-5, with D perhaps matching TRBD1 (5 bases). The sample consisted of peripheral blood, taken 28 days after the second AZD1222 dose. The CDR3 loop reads CASSIGAARSNQPQHF. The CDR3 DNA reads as TGTGCCAGTAGTATTGGGGCAGCTCGGAGCAATCAGCCCCAGCATTTT.